A single sample is the source of the 13 T cell receptor beta chains below, sequenced in a study of blood T cell repertoires in COVID-19. Produced via immunoSEQ multiplex PCR; TCRdb's table is partial and in-frame only. Altogether under 150,000 clones are present, approximately 79% being singletons, with the ten largest covering roughly 3.4%. Sequenced: peripheral blood. Receptor source: a man aged 60-69 years with acute or convalescent COVID-19.

V gene TRBV9 combines with J gene TRBJ1-3, with unresolved D. The germline CDR1 and CDR2 sequences are SGDLS and YYNGEE. The CDR3 spans 14 residues. The V gene lost 0 bases and the J gene lost 2 bases, with 6 bases spanning the gap. This CDR3 is CASSVGGAGNTIYF. The CDR3 DNA sequence: TGTGCCAGCAGCGTAGGGGGAGCTGGAAACACCATATATTTT.

V is TRBV5-1 and J is TRBJ1-2; 9 bases agree with TRBD1. CDR1 is SGHRS, CDR2 YFSETQ, per germline. The CDR3 has 14 residues. V shed 4 bases and J 6 bases; nucleotides not matched to a gene: 7. The CDR3 DNA reads as TGCGCCAGCAGCCCTGACAGGGGGAAAGATGGCTACACCTTC. Residues: CASSPDRGKDGYTF.

V is TRBV5-4 and J is TRBJ1-1; possible D gene TRBD1, 5 bases. Trimming shortened V by 0 bases and J by 10 bases, and 10 bases separated the two germline ends. Per the germline V gene, CDR1 is SGHNT and CDR2 is YYREEE (reference sequence). The CDR3 length is 12 residues. The CDR3 loop is CASSLDFQGAFF. In DNA, the CDR3 is TGTGCCAGCAGCTTGGATTTTCAGGGAGCTTTCTTT.

The chain uses TRBV6-5 and TRBJ2-7; 8 bases match TRBD1. V lost 8 bases, J lost 2 bases, and 11 bases stayed unmatched. The V gene's germline CDR1 is MNHEY and CDR2 SVGAGI. The CDR3 spans 15 residues. The CDR3: CASHPWGTGTYEQYF. As DNA, the CDR3 is TGTGCCAGCCACCCTTGGGGGACAGGTACCTACGAGCAGTACTTC.

This clone came up once. J is TRBJ2-7 and V is TRBV5-4; no clear D. The V end was cut by 0 bases, the J end by 2 bases, with 6 bases between. Germline CDR1 is SGHNT and CDR2 is YYREEE (reference sequence). This CDR3 has 13 amino acids. This chain's CDR3 is CASSLDGTYEQYF. CDR3 coding DNA: TGTGCCAGCAGCTTGGACGGTACCTACGAGCAGTACTTC. The full variable domain, rest sourced from reference TRBV5-4 and TRBJ2-7, is ETGVTQSPTHLIKTRGQQVTLRCSSQSGHNTVSWYQQALGQGPQFIFQYYREEENGRGNFPPRFSGLQFPNYSSELNVNALELDDSALYLCASSLDGTYEQYFGPGTRLTVT.

This chain uses TRBV3-1 (or the pseudogene TRBV3-2) with TRBJ2-7; 10 bases are a match to TRBD1. V gave up 6 bases and J gave up 6 bases; unmatched junction bases: 8. Germline assignment: CDR1 LGHDT and CDR2 YNNKEL (reference sequence). The CDR3 contains 14 residues. The CDR3 nucleotides read TGTGCCAGCAGACACGGGACAGGGGCTGGCGAGCAGTACTTC. Translation gives CASRHGTGAGEQYF.

The rearrangement uses TRBV28 and TRBJ1-2, with TRBD1 matching over 12 bases. The CDR3 sequence is 13 residues long. The J segment lost 8 bases and the V segment lost 6 bases, leaving 4 bases of the junction unmatched. Per germline, CDR1 MDHEN and CDR2 SYDVKM. For the CDR3, the DNA is TGTGCCAGCAGGGGACAGGGGGCGGGAGGCTACACCTTC. This translates into CASRGQGAGGYTF.

The gene calls are TRBV4-1 and TRBJ1-5; 8 bases are shared with TRBD1. V lost 3 bases, J lost 7 bases, and 8 bases stayed unmatched. CDR3 length: 15 amino acids. Germline-derived CDR1 and CDR2 are MGHRA and YSYEKL. CDR3 sequence reads: CASSQADRESQPQHF. The CDR3 coding sequence is TGCGCCAGCAGCCAGGCGGACAGGGAATCCCAGCCCCAGCATTTT.

This clone has more than one count but fewer than ten. The junction and the germline gene differ at one end; a read error may be behind it. The chain recombines TRBV10-3 with TRBJ2-7; tentatively, D is TRBD2 (7 bases). The CDR3 sequence is 14 residues long. Germline V gene lookup returns CDR1 ENHRY and CDR2 SYGVKD. The chain's CDR3 is CAISGGLAGEDSQF. As DNA, the CDR3 is TGTGCCATCAGTGGGGGGCTGGCGGGAGAAGACTCCCAATTC.

The CDR3 coding sequence is TGTGCCAGCAGTCCTATGACAGGGAGCTATGGCTACACCTTC. Translating it yields CASSPMTGSYGYTF. The chain uses TRBV6-6 and TRBJ1-2, with 7 bases aligning to TRBD1. This CDR3 region has 14 residues. After removal of 5 bases from V and 4 bases from J, the junction contained 7 bases not matched to a gene. Germline V gene lookup returns CDR1 MNHNY and CDR2 SVGAGI (reference sequence).

This chain uses TRBV18 with TRBJ2-2; D is unresolved. There are 13 residues in the CDR3. The germline CDR1 and CDR2 sequences are KGHSH and LQKENI. V was trimmed by 9 bases and J by 1 base, leaving 9 bases between them. The CDR3 loop reads CASRLENTGELFF. Here the CDR3 DNA reads TGTGCCAGTCGTCTAGAGAACACCGGGGAGCTGTTTTTT.

There are a few counts of this clone. The chain is built from TRBV5-5 and TRBJ1-6; D is uncertain. The V end lost 4 bases, the J end lost 4 bases, and 18 bases lay between the germline ends. Germline CDR1 and CDR2: SGHKS and YYEKEE (reference sequence). The CDR3 is made up of 17 amino acids. Here the CDR3 reads CASSRGPSTSYNSPLHF. For the CDR3, the DNA is TGTGCCAGCAGCCGCGGCCCCTCAACGAGTTATAATTCACCCCTCCACTTT.

A few counts support this clone. V usage is TRBV4-1 and J usage is TRBJ2-3, with D perhaps TRBD2 (6 bases). The CDR3 has 16 residues. Germline CDR1 reads MGHRA; CDR2 reads YSYEKL. Trimming cost V 3 bases and J 2 bases, with 15 bases left between them. The CDR3 region is CASSQFGGSLTDTQYF. The CDR3 nucleotides are TGCGCCAGCAGCCAGTTTGGAGGGAGTCTCACAGATACGCAGTATTTT.